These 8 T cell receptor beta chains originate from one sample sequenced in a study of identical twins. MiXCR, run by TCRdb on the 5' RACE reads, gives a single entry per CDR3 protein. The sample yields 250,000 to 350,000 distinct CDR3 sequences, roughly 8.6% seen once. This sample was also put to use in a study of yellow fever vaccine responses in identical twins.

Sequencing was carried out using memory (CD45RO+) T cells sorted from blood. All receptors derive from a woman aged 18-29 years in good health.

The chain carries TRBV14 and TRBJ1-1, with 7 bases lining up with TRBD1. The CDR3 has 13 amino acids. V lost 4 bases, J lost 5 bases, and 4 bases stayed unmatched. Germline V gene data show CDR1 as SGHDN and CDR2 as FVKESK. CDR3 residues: CASSRDRATEAFF. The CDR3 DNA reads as TGTGCCAGCAGCCGCGACAGGGCTACTGAAGCTTTCTTT.

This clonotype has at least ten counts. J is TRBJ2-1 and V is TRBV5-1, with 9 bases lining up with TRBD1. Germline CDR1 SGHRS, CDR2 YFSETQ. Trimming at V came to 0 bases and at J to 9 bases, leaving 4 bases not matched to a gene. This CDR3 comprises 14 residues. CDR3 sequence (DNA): TGCGCCAGCAGCTTGGGGGGACAGGGTGGTGAGCAGTTCTTC. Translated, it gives CASSLGGQGGEQFF.

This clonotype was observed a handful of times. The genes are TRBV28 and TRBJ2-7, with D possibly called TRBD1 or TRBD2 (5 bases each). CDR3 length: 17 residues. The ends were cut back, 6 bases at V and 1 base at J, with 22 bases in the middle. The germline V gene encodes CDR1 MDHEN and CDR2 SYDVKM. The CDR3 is CASSPPWQGGGSYEQYF. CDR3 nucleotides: TGTGCCAGCAGCCCCCCCTGGCAGGGTGGGGGTTCCTACGAGCAGTACTTC.

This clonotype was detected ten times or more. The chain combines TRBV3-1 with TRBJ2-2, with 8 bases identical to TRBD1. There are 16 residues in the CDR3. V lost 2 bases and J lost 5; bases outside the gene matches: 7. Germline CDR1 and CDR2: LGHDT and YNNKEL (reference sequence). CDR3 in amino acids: CASSQPRTGLTGELFF. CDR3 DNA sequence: TGTGCCAGCAGCCAACCCCGGACAGGGTTGACCGGGGAGCTGTTTTTT.

The CDR3 region has the DNA TGTGCCAGCAGCCGCGGGGCGCCCACAGATACGCAGTATTTT. Its protein product is CASSRGAPTDTQYF. The chain is built from TRBV11-2 and TRBJ2-3, with D possibly TRBD2 on 6 matching bases. Trimming left V 5 bases short and J 2 bases short, with 11 bases between. Looked up from germline, CDR1 is SGHAT and CDR2 is FQNNGV. The CDR3 is made up of 14 amino acids.

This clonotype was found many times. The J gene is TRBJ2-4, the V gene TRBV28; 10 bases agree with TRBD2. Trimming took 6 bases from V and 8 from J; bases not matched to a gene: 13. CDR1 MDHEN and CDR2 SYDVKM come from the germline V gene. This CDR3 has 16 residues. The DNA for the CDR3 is TGTGCCAGCAGCCTAAACGGACTAGCGGTCAAGGACATTCAGTACTTC. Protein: CASSLNGLAVKDIQYF.

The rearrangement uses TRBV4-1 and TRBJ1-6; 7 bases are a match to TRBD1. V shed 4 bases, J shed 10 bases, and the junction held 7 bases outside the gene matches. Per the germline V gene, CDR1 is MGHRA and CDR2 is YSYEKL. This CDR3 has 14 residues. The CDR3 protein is CASSPDRYGSPLHF. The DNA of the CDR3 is TGCGCCAGCAGCCCGGACAGGTACGGGTCACCCCTCCACTTT.

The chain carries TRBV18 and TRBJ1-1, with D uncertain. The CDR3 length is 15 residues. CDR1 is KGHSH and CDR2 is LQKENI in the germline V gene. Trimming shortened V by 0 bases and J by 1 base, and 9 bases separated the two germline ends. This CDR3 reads CASSPPIGKNTEAFF. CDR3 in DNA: TGTGCCAGCTCACCACCGATAGGCAAGAACACTGAAGCTTTCTTT.